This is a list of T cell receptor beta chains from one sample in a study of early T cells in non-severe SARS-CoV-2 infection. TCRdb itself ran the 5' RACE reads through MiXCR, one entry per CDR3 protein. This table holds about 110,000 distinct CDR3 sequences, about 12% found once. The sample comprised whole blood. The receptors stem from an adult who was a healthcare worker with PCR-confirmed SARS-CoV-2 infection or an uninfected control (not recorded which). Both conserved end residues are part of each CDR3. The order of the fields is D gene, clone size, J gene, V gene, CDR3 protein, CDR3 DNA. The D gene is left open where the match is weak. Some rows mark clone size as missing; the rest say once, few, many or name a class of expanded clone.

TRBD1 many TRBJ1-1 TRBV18 CASSQGADAEAFF TGTGCCAGCTCACAGGGGGCTGATGCTGAAGCTTTCTTT
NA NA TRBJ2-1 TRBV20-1 CSARGDTYNEQFF TGCAGTGCTAGAGGGGACACTTACAATGAGCAGTTCTTC
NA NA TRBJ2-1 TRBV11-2 CASTNGRGRGPYNEQFF TGTGCCAGCACCAACGGGCGGGGGCGAGGGCCTTACAATGAGCAGTTCTTC
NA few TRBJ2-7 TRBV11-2 CASSRALIKQYF TGTGCCAGCAGCCGTGCCCTAATCAAGCAGTACTTC
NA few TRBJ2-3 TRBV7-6 CASSLGLSGGTDTQYF TGTGCCAGCAGCTTAGGCCTTAGCGGAGGCACAGATACGCAGTATTTT
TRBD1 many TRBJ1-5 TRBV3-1 CASSQGQGGNQPQHF TGTGCCAGCAGCCAGGGACAGGGTGGTAATCAGCCCCAGCATTTT
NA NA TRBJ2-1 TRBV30 CAWNREDNEQFF TGTGCCTGGAACCGGGAAGACAATGAGCAGTTCTTC
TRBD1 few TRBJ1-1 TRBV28 CASKAGQGNTEAFF TGTGCCAGCAAAGCGGGACAGGGGAACACTGAAGCTTTCTTT
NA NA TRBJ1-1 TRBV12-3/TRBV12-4 CASSLKGAEAFF TGTGCCAGCAGTTTAAAGGGAGCTGAAGCTTTCTTT
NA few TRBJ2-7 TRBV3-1 CASSQDHGVYEQYF TGTGCCAGCAGCCAAGATCACGGGGTCTACGAGCAGTACTTC
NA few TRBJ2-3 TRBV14 CASSRARPSFTDTQYF TGTGCCAGCAGTCGAGCCCGTCCAAGCTTCACAGATACGCAGTATTTT
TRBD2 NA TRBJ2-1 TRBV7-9 CASSSGRSYNEQFF TGTGCCAGCAGTAGCGGGAGATCCTACAATGAGCAGTTCTTC
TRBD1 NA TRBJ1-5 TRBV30 CAWTHPGQGNQPQHF TGTGCCTGGACTCATCCGGGACAGGGGAATCAGCCCCAGCATTTT
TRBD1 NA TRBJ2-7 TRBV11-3 CASTLTGFSYEQYF TGTGCCAGCACATTGACAGGGTTCTCCTACGAGCAGTACTTC
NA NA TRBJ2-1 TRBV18 CASSPQLGVGSYNEQFF TGTGCCAGCTCACCCCAACTAGGAGTTGGATCCTACAATGAGCAGTTCTTC
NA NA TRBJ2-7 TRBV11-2 CASSLDGAATYEQYF TGTGCCAGCAGCTTAGATGGGGCGGCTACCTACGAGCAGTACTTC
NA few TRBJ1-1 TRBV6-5 CASSQRQVPAFF TGTGCCAGCAGCCAGCGACAGGTTCCGGCTTTCTTT
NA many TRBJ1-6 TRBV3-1 CASSQGGAGNRSPLHF TGTGCCAGCAGCCAAGGGGGCGCGGGGAACCGCTCACCCCTCCACTTT
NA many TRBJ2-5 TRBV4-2 CASSHIGSGETQYF TGTGCCAGCAGCCATATCGGGTCCGGAGAGACCCAGTACTTC
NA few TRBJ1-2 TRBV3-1 CASSLGTGGEGYGYTF TGTGCCAGCAGTCTCGGGACGGGGGGCGAGGGCTATGGCTACACCTTC
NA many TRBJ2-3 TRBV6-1 CASSETDGDTQYF TGTGCCAGCAGTGAAACCGACGGGGATACGCAGTATTTT
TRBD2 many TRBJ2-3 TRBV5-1 CASSLGPLAGTDTQYF TGCGCCAGCAGCTTGGGGCCACTAGCGGGGACAGATACGCAGTATTTT
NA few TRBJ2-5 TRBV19 CASSLRTARQETQYF TGTGCCAGTAGTCTTCGGACAGCCCGGCAAGAGACCCAGTACTTC
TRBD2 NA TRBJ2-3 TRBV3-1 CASSHHGRSSGYSDTQYF TGTGCCAGCAGCCACCACGGGAGGAGTAGCGGATATTCAGATACGCAGTATTTT
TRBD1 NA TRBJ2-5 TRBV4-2 CASSGRQGGLQPIRETQYF TGTGCCAGCAGCGGACGACAGGGGGGGCTTCAGCCCATTCGAGAGACCCAGTACTTC
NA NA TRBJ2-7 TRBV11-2 CASSLGAGRLYEQYF TGTGCCAGCAGCTTAGGGGCAGGGAGGCTCTACGAGCAGTACTTC
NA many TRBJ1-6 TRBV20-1 CSAPDTTYNSPLHF TGCAGTGCTCCCGACACAACTTATAATTCACCCCTCCACTTT
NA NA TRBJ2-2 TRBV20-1 CSARYPNTGELFF TGCAGTGCTAGGTACCCGAACACCGGGGAGCTGTTTTTT
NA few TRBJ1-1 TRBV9 CASSAPPRRGQGIGNTEAFF TGTGCCAGCAGCGCGCCCCCCCGGAGAGGTCAGGGGATAGGGAACACTGAAGCTTTCTTT
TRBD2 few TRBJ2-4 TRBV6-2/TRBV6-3 CASSNSLAGKYF TGTGCCAGCAGCAACTCATTAGCGGGCAAGTACTTC
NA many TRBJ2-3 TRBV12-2 CASRLETRDASTDTQYF TGTGCAAGTCGCTTAGAGACCCGAGACGCTAGCACAGATACGCAGTATTTT
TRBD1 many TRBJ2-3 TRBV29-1 CSVEGRDRGPYF TGCAGCGTTGAAGGAAGGGACAGGGGACCGTATTTT
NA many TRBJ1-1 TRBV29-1 CSFAGTVNTEAFF TGCAGCTTTGCCGGGACGGTGAACACTGAAGCTTTCTTT
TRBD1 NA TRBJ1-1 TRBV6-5 CASSRRGQMNTEAFF TGTGCCAGCAGTCGGAGGGGACAGATGAACACTGAAGCTTTCTTT
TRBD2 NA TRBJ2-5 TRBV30 CAWSGLAGGQLETQYF TGTGCCTGGAGTGGACTAGCGGGGGGGCAGTTGGAGACCCAGTACTTC
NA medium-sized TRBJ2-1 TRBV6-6 CASSYSRVYNEQFF TGTGCCAGCAGTTACTCGAGGGTTTACAATGAGCAGTTCTTC
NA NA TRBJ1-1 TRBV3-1 CASSQYTGTEAFF TGTGCCAGCAGCCAATACACGGGTACTGAAGCTTTCTTT
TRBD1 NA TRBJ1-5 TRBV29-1 CSVGSAGGDQPQHF TGCAGCGTTGGTTCAGCAGGGGGCGATCAGCCCCAGCATTTT
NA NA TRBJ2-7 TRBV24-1 CATSDSRGAYYEQYF TGTGCCACCAGTGATTCCCGTGGAGCCTACTACGAGCAGTACTTC
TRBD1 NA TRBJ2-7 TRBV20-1 CSAPPRDRGPSNAQYF TGCAGTGCCCCCCCGAGAGACAGGGGTCCTTCTAACGCGCAGTACTTC
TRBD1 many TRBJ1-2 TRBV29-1 CIVDRGDGYTF TGCATCGTAGACAGGGGGGATGGCTACACCTTC
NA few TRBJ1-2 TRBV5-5 CASSLDAGSYGYTF TGTGCCAGCAGCTTGGATGCAGGGAGCTATGGCTACACCTTC
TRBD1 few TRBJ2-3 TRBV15 CATSKGTGPKDGDTQYF TGTGCCACCAGCAAAGGGACAGGCCCTAAGGATGGGGATACGCAGTATTTT
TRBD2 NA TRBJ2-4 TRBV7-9 CASRPGTSGAKNIQYF TGTGCCAGCAGGCCAGGGACTAGCGGAGCCAAAAACATTCAGTACTTC
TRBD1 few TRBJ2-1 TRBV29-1 CSVDVQGAGEQFF TGCAGCGTTGATGTTCAGGGGGCTGGAGAGCAGTTCTTC
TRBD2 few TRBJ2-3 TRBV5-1 CASSFDLAGSTDTQYF TGCGCCAGCAGCTTCGACCTAGCGGGATCCACAGATACGCAGTATTTT
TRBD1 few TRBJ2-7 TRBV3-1 CASTQTGTGTIYEQYF TGTGCCAGCACCCAAACGGGGACAGGGACCATCTACGAGCAGTACTTC
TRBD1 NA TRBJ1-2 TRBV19 CASSASGTGPPIYGYTF TGTGCCAGTAGTGCCTCCGGGACAGGCCCCCCAATCTATGGCTACACCTTC
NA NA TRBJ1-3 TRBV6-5 CASSYSRLSGNTIYF TGTGCCAGCAGTTACTCGAGACTCTCAGGAAACACCATATATTTT
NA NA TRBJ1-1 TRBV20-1 CSAGQSNTEAFF TGCAGTGCCGGACAGTCGAACACTGAAGCTTTCTTT
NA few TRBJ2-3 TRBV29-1 CSVEKGTTDTQYF TGCAGCGTTGAAAAGGGGACCACAGATACGCAGTATTTT
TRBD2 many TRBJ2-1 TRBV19 CASSMASGSIEQFF TGTGCCAGTAGTATGGCTAGCGGGAGTATCGAGCAGTTCTTC
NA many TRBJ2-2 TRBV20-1 CSARDDSTYTGELFF TGCAGTGCTAGAGATGACAGTACCTATACCGGGGAGCTGTTTTTT
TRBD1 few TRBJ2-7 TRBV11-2 CASSSVGTASYEQYF TGTGCCAGCAGCTCAGTGGGGACAGCCTCCTACGAGCAGTACTTC
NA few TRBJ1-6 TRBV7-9 CASRYDRGNSPLHF TGTGCCAGCCGATACGACAGAGGAAATTCACCCCTCCACTTT